The 16 T cell receptor beta chains below were found in one sample sequenced in a study of T cells in Graves' hyperthyroidism and ophthalmopathy. RNA transcripts provided the source from which TCR beta CDR3 regions were amplified. An initial round of RT-PCR targeting the TCR CDR3 relied on the HTBI primer set. Each CDR3 protein gets one entry after TCRdb re-called the multiplex PCR reads with MiXCR. Of fewer than 750,000 distinct CDR3 sequences listed, about 14% were seen once; the top ten hold about 12%. Sequenced: blood. All receptors derive from a woman aged 45 to 65 with Graves' ophthalmopathy.

The V call is TRBV12-3 or TRBV12-4, the J call TRBJ2-3; no clear D. The V end was cut by 4 bases, the J end by 7 bases, with 9 bases between. The CDR3 length is 12 residues. Here the CDR3 DNA reads TGTGCCAGCAGTTCCCTGGGGTATACGCAGTATTTT. As protein: CASSSLGYTQYF.

This clonotype was observed a few times. The genes are TRBV11-2 and TRBJ2-5, with 7 positions matching TRBD1. Germline V gives CDR1 SGHAT, CDR2 FQNNGV. V trimming: 1 base; J trimming: 5 bases; junction bases outside the gene matches: 7. This CDR3 has 15 amino acids. The CDR3 reads CASSLAEGALETQYF. In DNA, the CDR3 is TGTGCCAGCAGCTTAGCCGAGGGGGCCCTCGAGACCCAGTACTTC.

Many counts were recorded for this clonotype. This sequence joins TRBV20-1 and TRBJ2-7; D gene uncertain. The CDR3 contains 12 residues. Germline CDR1 DFQATT, CDR2 SNEGSKA (reference sequence). V was pared by 3 bases and J by 4 bases, with 10 bases between. CDR3: CSASNMGYEQYF. CDR3 coding DNA: TGCAGTGCTAGTAATATGGGGTACGAGCAGTACTTC.

This clonotype was detected many times. The chain links TRBV4-2 to TRBJ1-2, with D perhaps TRBD1 (6 bases). This CDR3 comprises 16 residues. Between the trimmed V and J ends, which lost 1 base and 1 base, there was a span of 13 bases. Germline values: CDR1 LGHNA, CDR2 YNFKEQ. As DNA, the CDR3 is TGTGCCAGCAGCCAAGGCGGCGGGGGCCTTAACTATGGCTACACCTTC. Translation gives CASSQGGGGLNYGYTF.

This clonotype was counted at least ten times. The V and J genes are TRBV18 and TRBJ2-1, with unresolved D. Germline V lookup: CDR1 KGHSH, CDR2 LQKENI. V gave up 2 bases and J gave up 0 bases, with 5 bases separating them. This CDR3 has 14 residues. In nucleotides, the CDR3 is TGTGCCAGCTCACCAAGGTTCTCCTACAATGAGCAGTTCTTC. Its translation is CASSPRFSYNEQFF.

The chain couples TRBV12-3 or TRBV12-4 to TRBJ1-1, with no clear D. V was pared by 2 bases and J by 1 base, with 8 bases between. The CDR3 totals 14 residues. CDR3 sequence (DNA): TGTGCCAGCAGTTTACCCCCAGAGAACACTGAAGCTTTCTTT. Amino acids: CASSLPPENTEAFF.

This clonotype was detected once. This sequence joins TRBV28 and TRBJ2-1, with 14 bases identical to TRBD2. Losses at the gene ends were 5 bases for V and 9 bases for J; bases not matched to a gene: 12. The CDR3 spans 17 residues. Per germline, CDR1 MDHEN and CDR2 SYDVKM. The CDR3 nucleotides read TGTGCCAGCAGTCCGGGACTAGCGGGAGAGGAGTCCGGTGAGCAGTTCTTC. This codes for CASSPGLAGEESGEQFF.

This clonotype was counted at least ten times. The chain links TRBV28 to TRBJ2-7, with D possibly being TRBD2 (5 bases). Per germline, CDR1 MDHEN and CDR2 SYDVKM. The CDR3 has 13 amino acids. The germline V and J ends were trimmed by 10 bases and 2 bases, with 15 bases remaining between them. The DNA for the CDR3 is TGTGCCACCCTTAAGGACTCAGCCTACGAGCAGTACTTC. Its translation is CATLKDSAYEQYF.

At least ten counts were recorded for this clonotype. The gene calls are TRBV10-3 and TRBJ2-7; either TRBD1 or TRBD2 may supply D (5 bases each). The CDR3 runs 15 residues. V gave up 6 bases and J gave up 0 bases, with 15 bases separating them. Germline V gene lookup returns CDR1 ENHRY and CDR2 SYGVKD. Here the CDR3 DNA reads TGTGCCATCAGCCTCCCGGGACGTGACTCCTACGAGCAGTACTTC. It translates to CAISLPGRDSYEQYF.

There are a few counts of this clonotype. J is TRBJ1-1 and V is TRBV7-9; TRBD1 aligns across 7 bases. The CDR3 length is 14 residues. The J segment lost 4 bases and the V segment lost 4 bases, leaving 6 bases of the junction unmatched. Germline values: CDR1 SEHNR, CDR2 FQNEAQ (reference sequence). CDR3 nucleotide sequence: TGTGCCAGCAGCTCTAACAGGGGCGGCACTGAAGCTTTCTTT. Its protein is CASSSNRGGTEAFF. The complete variable domain, with remaining parts taken from reference TRBV7-9 and TRBJ1-1, reads DTGVSQNPRHKITKRGQNVTFRCDPISEHNRLYWYRQTLGQGPEFLTYFQNEAQLEKSRLLSDRFSAERPKGSFSTLEIQRTEQGDSAMYLCASSSNRGGTEAFFGQGTRLTVV.

The chain recombines TRBV6-6 with TRBJ2-3, with 10 bases identical to TRBD2. CDR1 and CDR2 from the germline V gene are MNHNY and SVGAGI (reference sequence). The V segment lost 0 bases and the J segment 4 bases; nucleotides outside the gene matches: 10. This CDR3 comprises 18 residues. The CDR3 region has the DNA TGTGCCAGCAGTTACTCCAAAAATCTAGCGGGAGCGGCAGATACGCAGTATTTT. Encoded protein: CASSYSKNLAGAADTQYF.

This clonotype has more than one count but fewer than ten. The chain recombines TRBV24-1 with TRBJ2-3, with 7 positions matching TRBD1. This CDR3 region has 16 residues. Trimming cost V 4 bases and J 5 bases; bases outside gene matches: 11. Germline CDR1 is KGHDR and CDR2 is SFDVKD. The chain's CDR3 is CATSDLTGADGDTQYF. CDR3 DNA: TGTGCCACCAGTGACCTCACAGGGGCCGACGGAGATACGCAGTATTTT.

This clonotype was detected many times. The rearrangement uses TRBV2 and TRBJ2-7; 7 positions agree with TRBD1. Germline assignment: CDR1 SNHLY and CDR2 FYNNEI. With V trimmed by 3 bases and J by 3 bases, 5 bases remained unmatched. The length of the CDR3 is 14 residues. DNA of the CDR3: TGTGCCAGCAGTGATCAGGGGGATTACTACGAGCAGTACTTC. Protein sequence: CASSDQGDYYEQYF.

The sample holds a few counts of this clonotype. The chain joins TRBV28 to TRBJ1-1; no definite D call. Germline V CDR1 and CDR2: MDHEN, SYDVKM. This CDR3 comprises 12 residues. Trimming pared 5 bases from V and 3 bases from J, leaving 7 bases between. CDR3: CASSTAHTEAFF. The CDR3 coding sequence is TGTGCCAGCAGTACAGCACACACTGAAGCTTTCTTT. The full variable domain, rest sourced from reference TRBV28 and TRBJ1-1, is DVKVTQSSRYLVKRTGEKVFLECVQDMDHENMFWYRQDPGLGLRLIYFSYDVKMKEKGDIPEGYSVSREKKERFSLILESASTNQTSMYLCASSTAHTEAFFGQGTRLTVV.

In its sample, this clonotype was seen many times. The chain has TRBV6-1 and TRBJ2-1; D gene uncertain. This CDR3 comprises 14 residues. Germline assignment: CDR1 MNHNS and CDR2 SASEGT. V was shortened by 4 bases and J by 0 bases, with 7 bases between the two germline ends. CDR3 nucleotides: TGTGCCAGCAGTGCTTCATTCTCCTACAATGAGCAGTTCTTC. As protein: CASSASFSYNEQFF.

The chain combines TRBV29-1 with TRBJ1-2; TRBD1 matches 11 bases. CDR1 and CDR2 from the germline V gene are SQVTM and ANQGSEA. The V segment lost 0 bases and the J segment 4 bases; nucleotides outside the gene matches: 4. There are 15 residues in the CDR3. The CDR3 nucleotides are TGCAGCGTTGAAGATGGGACAGGGGGATCCTATGGCTACACCTTC. Protein product: CSVEDGTGGSYGYTF. The full variable domain, with the rest looked up from reference TRBV29-1 and TRBJ1-2, is SAVISQKPSRDICQRGTSLTIQCQVDSQVTMMFWYRQQPGQSLTLIATANQGSEATYESGFVIDKFPISRPNLTFSTLTVSNMSPEDSSIYLCSVEDGTGGSYGYTFGSGTRLTVV.